Below, one T cell receptor beta chain is given with its context. What it binds is not known. The source of the sample is a study of cytomegalovirus exposure and HLA in healthy donors. General study results and limits: It was reportedly the case that the classifier diagnosed cytomegalovirus status with high specificity and sensitivity. Most subjects' HLA-A and HLA-B alleles were reportedly predicted from TCR beta sequences. According to an earlier analysis, most TCR beta V segments yielded productive rearrangements about 87% or about 30% of the time.

The PCR contained 60 Vbeta and 13 Jbeta primers. Generated by immunoSEQ multiplex PCR, the TCRdb table keeps only in-frame clones and is missing some. The sample records around 150,000 clones, 85% to 90% being singletons. Germline assignment: CDR1 SGHVS and CDR2 FNYEAQ. This CDR3 is built from 17 residues. After removal of 1 base from V and 4 bases from J, the junction contained 4 bases not matched to a gene. This receptor was obtained from a woman younger than 45 in good health and CMV-seronegative. The sample comprised PBMCs. This chain uses TRBV7-6 with TRBJ2-1; 13 nucleotides agree with TRBD2. The CDR3 region is CASSLGGLAGYYNEQFF. The CDR3 region has the DNA TGTGCCAGCAGCTTAGGGGGACTAGCGGGATATTACAATGAGCAGTTCTTC. The complete variable domain, with remaining parts taken from reference TRBV7-6 and TRBJ2-1, reads GAGVSQSPRYKVTKRGQDVALRCDPISGHVSLYWYRQALGQGPEFLTYFNYEAQQDKSGLPNDRFSAERPEGSISTLTIQRTEQRDSAMYRCASSLGGLAGYYNEQFFGPGTRLTVL.